A single sample gave rise to the 23 T cell receptor beta chains below, sequenced in a study of beta chain features in type 1 diabetes. What was sequenced were expressed TCRB transcripts, since all of the isolated RNA had been reverse transcribed. TCRdb keeps only in-frame clones here, not all; method: immunoSEQ multiplex PCR. The sample shows 900,000 or so clones, roughly a sixth of them seen only once. Sequenced sample: naive CD4+ T cells from blood. These receptors originate from a woman aged 18-35 years in good health.

The chain is built from TRBV28 and TRBJ1-3; no reliable D call. Between the trimmed V and J ends, which lost 4 bases and 2 bases, there was a span of 0 bases. The CDR3 has 11 residues. Looked up from germline, CDR1 is MDHEN and CDR2 is SYDVKM. CDR3 coding DNA: TGTGCCAGCAGTTCTGGAAACACCATATATTTT. This gives the protein CASSSGNTIYF.

The table lists this clone with a few counts. The rearrangement links TRBV19 to TRBJ2-1; TRBD2 matches at 11 bases. Germline-derived CDR1 and CDR2 are LNHDA and SQIVND (reference sequence). V shed 7 bases and J 6 bases; nucleotides not matched to a gene: 5. The CDR3 runs to 14 residues. The CDR3 here is CASNLAGGPNEQFF. For the CDR3, the DNA is TGTGCCAGTAATTTAGCGGGAGGGCCCAATGAGCAGTTCTTC. Variable domain in full (rest from reference TRBV19 and TRBJ2-1): DGGITQSPKYLFRKEGQNVTLSCEQNLNHDAMYWYRQDPGQGLRLIYYSQIVNDFQKGDIAEGYSVSREKKESFPLTVTSAQKNPTAFYLCASNLAGGPNEQFFGPGTRLTVL.

This clone was observed a handful of times. The chain couples TRBV25-1 to TRBJ2-3; a possible D gene is TRBD1 (6 bases). This CDR3 contains 12 residues. The ends were cut back, 7 bases at V and 8 bases at J, with 13 bases in the middle. From germline, CDR1 is MGHDK and CDR2 SYGVNS. CDR3 DNA sequence: TGTGCCAGCACACAGGGATTGGGTACGCAGTATTTT. Amino acids: CASTQGLGTQYF.

This clone has a handful of counts. The chain uses TRBV4-2 and TRBJ2-7; no definite D call. CDR3 length equals 14 residues. Trimming shortened V by 2 bases and J by 3 bases, and 11 bases separated the two germline ends. CDR1 LGHNA and CDR2 YNFKEQ come from the germline V gene. The CDR3, as DNA: TGTGCCAGCAGCCAAACCCAGTTGGACTACGAGCAGTACTTC. This sequence encodes CASSQTQLDYEQYF.

The chain employs TRBV7-3 and TRBJ2-5; TRBD2 might be the D (5 bases). The CDR3 totals 13 residues. CDR1 and CDR2 from the germline V gene are SGHTA and FQGTGA. The germline V and J ends were trimmed by 5 bases and 5 bases, with 12 bases remaining between them. The DNA for the CDR3 is TGTGCCAGCAGCCCCGGGATAAGGGAGACCCAGTACTTC. It yields the protein CASSPGIRETQYF.

V is TRBV7-9 and J is TRBJ2-2, with unresolved D. Trimming cost V 1 base and J 1 base, with 7 bases left between them. The CDR3 covers 15 residues. Germline loops: CDR1 SEHNR, CDR2 FQNEAQ (reference sequence). This chain's CDR3 is CASSLVSRNTGELFF. In DNA form, the CDR3 reads TGTGCCAGCAGCTTAGTGTCCAGGAACACCGGGGAGCTGTTTTTT.

This chain connects TRBV9 to TRBJ2-3; D remains ambiguous. Trimming took off 2 bases at V and 2 bases at J, with 18 bases between the two ends. Germline loops: CDR1 SGDLS, CDR2 YYNGEE. The CDR3 has 17 residues. In nucleotides, the CDR3 is TGTGCCAGCAGCGTTTCGTTGCAGGATTTTCACACAGATACGCAGTATTTT. It codes for CASSVSLQDFHTDTQYF.

The genes are TRBV9 and TRBJ2-1, with D maybe TRBD2 (5 bases). Trimming cost V 0 bases and J 0 bases, with 7 bases left between them. The germline V gene encodes CDR1 SGDLS and CDR2 YYNGEE. This CDR3 spans 15 amino acids. CDR3 DNA: TGTGCCAGCAGCGTAGCTAGCCGCTCCTACAATGAGCAGTTCTTC. It codes for CASSVASRSYNEQFF.

This chain connects TRBV7-2 to TRBJ2-7; maybe TRBD1 (6 bases). The CDR3 has 16 residues. V gave up 3 bases and J gave up 2 bases, with 17 bases separating them. Germline V gene data show CDR1 as SGHTA and CDR2 as FQGNSA. The chain's CDR3 is CASSFIGVAGAYEQYF. DNA for the CDR3: TGTGCCAGCAGCTTCATAGGGGTAGCAGGGGCCTACGAGCAGTACTTC.

The rearrangement uses TRBV2 and TRBJ2-1; D unresolved. Trimming removed 5 bases from V and 0 bases from J, with 5 bases in between. CDR3 length: 13 residues. Germline-derived CDR1 and CDR2 are SNHLY and FYNNEI. The CDR3 loop is CASSTYSYNEQFF. CDR3 nucleotide sequence: TGTGCCAGCAGTACATACTCCTACAATGAGCAGTTCTTC. Looking up the rest from reference TRBV2 and TRBJ2-1 gives the full variable domain: EPEVTQTPSHQVTQMGQEVILRCVPISNHLYFYWYRQILGQKVEFLVSFYNNEISEKSEIFDDQFSVERPDGSNFTLKIRSTKLEDSAMYFCASSTYSYNEQFFGPGTRLTVL.

This clone came up a few times. This sequence joins TRBV28 and TRBJ2-3, with D hard to call. Trimming took 8 bases from V and 6 from J, leaving 6 bases between them. The CDR3 spans 10 residues. Germline V gives CDR1 MDHEN, CDR2 SYDVKM. CDR3 nucleotides: TGTGCCAGCCGTACGGATACGCAGTATTTT. Amino acid sequence: CASRTDTQYF.

The CDR3 DNA reads TGCGCCAGCAGTAGCACAGATACGCAGTATTTT. Translated, it gives CASSSTDTQYF. The rearrangement joins TRBV10-2 to TRBJ2-3; D is ambiguous. Trimming cost V 5 bases and J 0 bases, with 0 bases left between them. Germline CDR1 and CDR2: WSHSY and SAAADI. The CDR3 is 11 residues long.

Only a few counts were recorded for this clone. This CDR3 reads CASSLAGLAGAGELFF. The CDR3 DNA reads as TGTGCCAGCAGCTTAGCGGGACTAGCTGGCGCCGGGGAGCTGTTTTTT. V usage is TRBV7-2 and J usage is TRBJ2-2; 9 bases are a match to TRBD2. Germline CDR1 reads SGHTA; CDR2 reads FQGNSA. V lost 0 bases, J lost 6 bases, and 5 bases stayed unmatched. CDR3 length equals 16 residues.

This clone has a handful of counts. V gene TRBV4-2 combines with J gene TRBJ1-2; D gene uncertain. Between the trimmed V and J ends, which lost 5 bases and 2 bases, there was a span of 15 bases. Germline-derived CDR1 and CDR2 are LGHNA and YNFKEQ. The CDR3 consists of 15 residues. The CDR3 protein is CASSTAGPENYGYTF. The CDR3 region has the DNA TGTGCCAGCAGCACGGCGGGTCCCGAGAACTATGGCTACACCTTC.

This chain connects TRBV19 to TRBJ2-1; 7 bases agree with TRBD1. Looked up from germline, CDR1 is LNHDA and CDR2 is SQIVND (reference sequence). This CDR3 has 16 amino acids. The V segment lost 0 bases and the J segment 4 bases; nucleotides outside the gene matches: 6. The CDR3 nucleotides are TGTGCCAGTAGTATAGACCGGGACAGCAGATACAATGAGCAGTTCTTC. Its translation: CASSIDRDSRYNEQFF.

The J gene is TRBJ2-7, the V gene TRBV7-2; perhaps TRBD2 as D (5 bases). This CDR3 spans 15 amino acids. The V gene lost 6 bases and the J gene lost 4 bases, with 19 bases spanning the gap. The germline V gene encodes CDR1 SGHTA and CDR2 FQGNSA. In DNA, the CDR3 is TGTGCCAGCAGTATAGCAGTGACTAACGAGTACGAGCAGTACTTC. Its protein product is CASSIAVTNEYEQYF.

The gene calls are TRBV7-3 and TRBJ2-1; weak D call: TRBD1 (5 bases). Trimming stripped 2 bases from V and 0 bases from J, with 11 bases between. Germline CDR1 is SGHTA and CDR2 is FQGTGA. This CDR3 comprises 16 residues. Written as DNA, the CDR3 is TGTGCCAGCAGCTTAGGGGCTCGGAGCTCCTACAATGAGCAGTTCTTC. This sequence encodes CASSLGARSSYNEQFF.

In this sample, this clone turned up a few times. The V call is TRBV29-1, the J call TRBJ2-7, with D tentatively TRBD1 (5 bases). Deletions cut 3 bases from V and 3 bases from J, with 15 bases between. The germline V gene has CDR1 SQVTM and CDR2 ANQGSEA. The CDR3 is 14 amino acids. In DNA form, the CDR3 reads TGCAGCGTTGAGGTCTTTGACAGACGCTACGAGCAGTACTTC. The encoded protein is CSVEVFDRRYEQYF.

The chain joins TRBV6-5 to TRBJ1-2, with unresolved D. Germline CDR1 is MNHEY and CDR2 is SVGAGI. Deletions cut 7 bases from V and 8 bases from J, with 20 bases between. The length of the CDR3 is 14 residues. The CDR3 protein is CASTRFRASQGYTF. The CDR3 DNA is TGTGCCAGCACCCGATTTCGGGCCTCTCAAGGCTACACCTTC.

V is TRBV4-3 and J is TRBJ2-1; D unresolved. Germline V CDR1 and CDR2: LGHNA, YSLEER. The CDR3 has 16 amino acids. V lost 1 base, J lost 4 bases, and 14 bases lay in between. The CDR3 sequence: CASSQGAPLTYNEQFF. CDR3 DNA: TGCGCCAGCAGCCAAGGAGCCCCACTGACTTACAATGAGCAGTTCTTC.

This clone was detected a few times. The rearrangement joins TRBV7-2 to TRBJ2-7; 13 nucleotides align to TRBD2. The V and J ends lost 4 bases and 4 bases, in that order; junction bases with no gene match: 16. In germline, CDR1 is SGHTA, CDR2 FQGNSA. The CDR3 sequence is 19 residues long. The CDR3 bases are TGTGCCAGCAGCTCCCCCACTAGCGGGAGGGCCGTCGGTCGTTACGAGCAGTACTTC. The encoded protein is CASSSPTSGRAVGRYEQYF.

This clone appeared a few times. This chain links TRBV19 with TRBJ2-1, with TRBD2 matching 11 bases. CDR1 LNHDA and CDR2 SQIVND come from the germline V gene (reference sequence). The CDR3 spans 16 residues. V shed 5 bases, J shed 4 bases, and the junction held 7 bases outside the gene matches. CDR3 sequence (DNA): TGTGCCAGTAGTTCAGGGACTAGCGGATATTACAATGAGCAGTTCTTC. Protein: CASSSGTSGYYNEQFF.

For this clone: This CDR3 is also generated by other DNA sequences in the sample. V usage is TRBV7-2 and J usage is TRBJ2-1; tentatively, D is TRBD2 (6 bases). The germline gives CDR1 SGHTA, CDR2 FQGNSA. The CDR3 covers 15 residues. The V end lost 3 bases, the J end lost 1 base, and 10 bases lay between the germline ends. The CDR3 loop reads CASSLGSGSYNEQFF. CDR3 sequence (DNA): TGTGCCAGCAGCTTGGGGAGCGGGTCCTACAATGAGCAGTTCTTC. The variable domain in full, completed from reference TRBV7-2 and TRBJ2-1, reads GAGVSQSPSNKVTEKGKDVELRCDPISGHTALYWYRQSLGQGLEFLIYFQGNSAPDKSGLPSDRFSAERTGGSVSTLTIQRTQQEDSAVYLCASSLGSGSYNEQFFGPGTRLTVL.